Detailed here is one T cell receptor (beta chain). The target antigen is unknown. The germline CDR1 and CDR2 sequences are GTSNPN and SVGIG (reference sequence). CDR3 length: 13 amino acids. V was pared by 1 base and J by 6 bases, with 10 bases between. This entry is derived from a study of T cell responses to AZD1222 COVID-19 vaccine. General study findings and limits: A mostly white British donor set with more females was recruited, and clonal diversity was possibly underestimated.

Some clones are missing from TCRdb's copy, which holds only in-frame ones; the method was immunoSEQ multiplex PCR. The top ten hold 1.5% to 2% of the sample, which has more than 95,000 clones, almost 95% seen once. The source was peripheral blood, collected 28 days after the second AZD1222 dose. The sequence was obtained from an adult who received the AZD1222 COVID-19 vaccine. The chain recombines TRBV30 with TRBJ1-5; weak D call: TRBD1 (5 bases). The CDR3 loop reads CAWSDAGGQPQHF. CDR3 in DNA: TGTGCCTGGAGTGACGCGGGGGGTCAGCCCCAGCATTTT.